This T cell receptor (beta chain) stems from a study of blood T cell repertoires in COVID-19. Across the study: T cells, B-cell-depleted T cells, or PBMCs provided the cDNA or gDNA that served as material.

Recruitment covered about two dozen US areas and drew participants whose ages spanned roughly 18 to 90 years. Produced via immunoSEQ multiplex PCR; TCRdb's table is partial and in-frame only. This sample has fewer than 600,000 clones, with approximately 87% found just once. The sequence derives from a woman between 40 and 50 years old who had recovered from COVID-19. The sequencing sample was made of PBMCs or T cells enriched from blood (not recorded which).

CDR3 DNA: TGCGCCAGCAGCCTCAAAGGGACTGTTGGGGAGACCCAGTACTTC. It encodes CASSLKGTVGETQYF. V usage is TRBV4-1 and J usage is TRBJ2-5; possibly TRBD2 for D (6 bases). V dropped 4 bases and J dropped 5 bases, with 17 bases sitting between them. Germline V gives CDR1 MGHRA, CDR2 YSYEKL. The CDR3 is 15 residues long.